Listed below are T cell receptor beta chains from one sample, sequenced in a study of T-cell reconstitution after alpha-beta-depleted transplantation in children. TCRdb called the PCR reads again in MiXCR, with one record for every CDR3 protein. The sample carries around 960,000 distinct CDR3 sequences, about 29% recorded once. Sample: PBMCs, mostly from graft donor cells, taken 360 days after TCRalphabeta/CD19-depleted stem cell transplant. The receptors were sampled from a boy less than two years old who had a stem cell transplant for SCID, so the T cells may come from the graft donor. The CDR3 runs from the conserved cysteine through the conserved F or W. D genes are given only for firm matches. Clone size appears in some rows only: once, few, many, or a class for an expanded clone.

d_call,clone_size,v_call,j_call,cdr3_aa,cdr3_nt
.,.,TRBV20-1,TRBJ2-7,CSARDWWFGAYEQYF,TGCAGTGCTAGAGATTGGTGGTTTGGAGCCTACGAGCAGTACTTC
TRBD2,.,TRBV4-2,TRBJ2-1,CASSQDGGTRNEQFF,TGTGCCAGCAGCCAAGATGGTGGGACTAGAAATGAGCAGTTCTTC
TRBD1,.,TRBV20-1,TRBJ2-3,CSAGQGAKDTQYF,TGCAGTGCTGGACAGGGGGCCAAGGATACGCAGTATTTT
.,.,TRBV9,TRBJ2-3,CASSVEAPWGTDTQYF,TGTGCCAGCAGCGTAGAGGCCCCCTGGGGCACAGATACGCAGTATTTT
.,few,TRBV28,TRBJ2-2,CASSPASRTLNTGELFF,TGTGCCAGCAGTCCTGCATCCCGGACCCTGAACACCGGGGAGCTGTTTTTT
.,.,TRBV4-3,TRBJ1-1,CASSQDLEGFSTEAFF,TGCGCCAGCAGCCAAGATCTAGAGGGCTTTAGCACTGAAGCTTTCTTT
.,.,TRBV12-3/TRBV12-4,TRBJ2-3,CASSFSGPTDTQYF,TGTGCCAGCAGTTTCTCAGGGCCGACAGATACGCAGTATTTT
TRBD2,.,TRBV3-1,TRBJ2-1,CASSQGEGSGTEQFF,TGTGCCAGCAGCCAAGGGGAGGGTAGCGGAACTGAGCAGTTCTTC
.,.,TRBV21-1,TRBJ2-7,CASSKIRTGQPSYEQYF,TGTGCCAGCAGCAAAATTCGTACAGGGCAGCCCTCCTACGAGCAGTACTTC
.,.,TRBV10-3,TRBJ1-2,CAISESPAKDGYTF,TGTGCCATCAGTGAGTCCCCCGCTAAAGATGGCTACACCTTC
TRBD2,few,TRBV7-2,TRBJ2-1,CASSLTERGWNEQFF,TGTGCCAGCAGCTTAACGGAGCGGGGGTGGAATGAGCAGTTCTTC
TRBD2,few,TRBV5-1,TRBJ2-1,CASSLTGAGGRDEQFF,TGCGCCAGCAGCTTGACTGGGGCGGGGGGCCGCGATGAGCAGTTCTTC
TRBD1,few,TRBV20-1,TRBJ2-3,CSGQGRGFTDTQYF,TGCAGTGGACAGGGAAGGGGTTTCACAGATACGCAGTATTTT
.,many,TRBV12-3/TRBV12-4,TRBJ2-6,CASRAGANVLTF,TGTGCCAGCAGGGCTGGGGCCAACGTCCTGACTTTC
.,.,TRBV5-6,TRBJ2-1,CASSWLGSYNEQFF,TGTGCCAGCAGCTGGCTCGGGAGCTACAATGAGCAGTTCTTC
TRBD2,.,TRBV14,TRBJ2-1,CASSQDKLAGGSYNEQFF,TGTGCCAGCAGCCAAGATAAACTAGCGGGGGGATCCTACAATGAGCAGTTCTTC
TRBD2,few,TRBV9,TRBJ2-3,CASSATGTSGTDTQYF,TGTGCCAGCAGCGCTACCGGGACTAGCGGCACAGATACGCAGTATTTT
.,many,TRBV25-1,TRBJ2-4,CASSEQGAKNIQYF,TGTGCCAGCAGTGAACAGGGAGCCAAAAACATTCAGTACTTC
.,.,TRBV9,TRBJ1-1,CASSAGLIMNTEAFF,TGTGCCAGCAGCGCCGGGTTAATCATGAACACTGAAGCTTTCTTT
.,few,TRBV5-5,TRBJ2-3,CASSFTTATSTDTQYF,TGTGCCAGCAGCTTCACGACAGCAACTAGCACAGATACGCAGTATTTT
.,.,TRBV12-3/TRBV12-4,TRBJ2-3,CASTQTLLQRRCCPDTQYF,TGTGCCAGCACCCAAACTTTGTTACAGCGCCGGTGTTGTCCGGATACGCAGTATTTT